This T cell receptor (beta chain) was retrieved from a study of beta chain features in type 1 diabetes. Study background: All samples together contributed 100 million to 120 million sorted cells for examination. Study-wide results and caveats: HLA influence on TCRB rearrangement stayed unresolved here. For patients, the naive, central memory and Treg TCRB repertoires appeared more alike than for healthy donors.

This clone was detected a few times. Antigen: not known. As every portion of the isolated RNA was reverse transcribed, the sequencing read expressed TCRB transcripts. Produced via immunoSEQ multiplex PCR; TCRdb's table is partial and in-frame only. The sample has a few hundred thousand clones, approximately 11% seen once. A CD45RO/CCR7/CD25/CD127/CD95/CD27 panel sorted naive, central memory, regulatory and stem cell-like memory CD4+ cells. The germline V and J ends were trimmed by 2 bases and 7 bases, with 8 bases remaining between them. The CDR3 runs to 13 residues. Per the germline V gene, CDR1 is SSHAT and CDR2 is FNYEAQ (reference sequence).

Sequenced material: central memory CD4+ T cells from blood. The sequence was collected from a young man in good health. The chain has TRBV7-7 and TRBJ2-2, with D unresolved. The CDR3 DNA is TGTGCCAGCAGCTTAACTCTCCACGGGGAGCTGTTTTTT. Protein product: CASSLTLHGELFF.